The 11 T cell receptor beta chains presented below share a single source sample, sequenced in a study of blood T cell repertoires in COVID-19. The data were produced by immunoSEQ multiplex PCR, yet TCRdb's version contains in-frame clones alone and is incomplete. Among around 250,000 clones listed, roughly 88% were seen once. Sequencing was carried out using PBMCs or T cells enriched from blood (not recorded which). These receptors all come from a woman aged 40-49 years with acute COVID-19.

The rearrangement uses TRBV10-3 and TRBJ2-2; possible D gene TRBD1, 6 bases. This CDR3 has 16 residues. Germline assignment: CDR1 ENHRY and CDR2 SYGVKD. Trimming shortened V by 0 bases and J by 3 bases, and 11 bases separated the two germline ends. The CDR3 reads CAISESGRQDTGELFF. The CDR3 bases are TGTGCCATCAGTGAGTCTGGGAGACAGGACACCGGGGAGCTGTTTTTT.

In its sample, this clone was seen a few times. The rearrangement links TRBV7-9 to TRBJ1-2; TRBD1 agrees at 8 bases. The germline V gene has CDR1 SEHNR and CDR2 FQNEAQ (reference sequence). CDR3 length: 14 amino acids. After removal of 5 bases from V and 7 bases from J, the junction contained 9 bases not matched to a gene. CDR3 bases: TGTGCCAGCAGCCCCATAGGACAGGGAGCTGGCTACACCTTC. Translating gives CASSPIGQGAGYTF.

The rearrangement links TRBV30 to TRBJ2-3; no firm D call. The germline V and J ends were trimmed by 1 base and 4 bases, with 6 bases remaining between them. CDR1 GTSNPN and CDR2 SVGIG come from the germline V gene (reference sequence). CDR3 length equals 12 residues. CDR3 region: CAWSDPADTQYF. CDR3 in DNA: TGTGCCTGGAGTGATCCTGCAGATACGCAGTATTTT.

The genes are TRBV4-1 and TRBJ2-2; the match to TRBD2 covers 16 bases. V lost 4 bases and J lost 7; bases outside the gene matches: 6. The CDR3 has 17 amino acids. CDR1 is MGHRA and CDR2 is YSYEKL in the germline V gene. CDR3 region: CASSPGLAGGRGGELFF. The CDR3 DNA sequence: TGCGCCAGCAGCCCGGGACTAGCGGGAGGGCGGGGCGGGGAGCTGTTTTTT.

A single count supports this clone. The chain links TRBV9 to TRBJ1-1; D is unresolved. V lost 4 bases and J lost 0, with 10 bases in between. This CDR3 has 14 amino acids. CDR1 and CDR2 (germline): SGDLS, YYNGEE. For the CDR3, the DNA is TGTGCCAGCAGCTACAGCAGCATGAACACTGAAGCTTTCTTT. The encoded protein is CASSYSSMNTEAFF.

Worth noting for this clone: This specimen includes other DNA sequences encoding the same CDR3. The chain uses TRBV12-3 or TRBV12-4 and TRBJ2-1; a possible D gene is TRBD2 (6 bases). This CDR3 has 11 amino acids. Trimming cost V 3 bases and J 10 bases, with 7 bases left between them. CDR3 protein: CASSFRGEQFF. CDR3 DNA sequence: TGTGCCAGCAGTTTCCGGGGGGAGCAGTTCTTC.

This chain joins TRBV27 and TRBJ2-1, with TRBD2 matching over 9 bases. V dropped 5 bases and J dropped 6; count of bases not matched to a gene: 8. Germline V gene sequence: CDR1 MNHEY, CDR2 SMNVEV (reference sequence). This CDR3 region has 15 residues. The CDR3 nucleotides are TGTGCCAGCAGTCTACGACTAGCGGAAGGCAATGAGCAGTTCTTC. Protein sequence: CASSLRLAEGNEQFF.

V gene TRBV30 combines with J gene TRBJ2-3; tentatively, D is TRBD1 (5 bases). The V gene lost 1 base and the J gene lost 2 bases, with 13 bases spanning the gap. Germline CDR1 and CDR2: GTSNPN and SVGIG (reference sequence). The CDR3 spans 15 residues. The CDR3 region is CAWSARQSLTDTQYF. The CDR3 region has the DNA TGTGCCTGGAGTGCCCGACAGTCACTCACAGATACGCAGTATTTT. Together with reference TRBV30 and TRBJ2-3, the CDR3 gives the full variable domain: SQTIHQWPATLVQPVGSPLSLECTVEGTSNPNLYWYRQAAGRGLQLLFYSVGIGQISSEVPQNLSASRPQDRQFILSSKKLLLSDSGFYLCAWSARQSLTDTQYFGPGTRLTVL.

The chain couples TRBV19 to TRBJ2-7; TRBD2 matches at 12 bases. Unmatched junction bases numbered 8, after V lost 5 bases and J lost 3 bases. The CDR3 is made up of 16 amino acids. Germline V CDR1 and CDR2: LNHDA, SQIVND (reference sequence). CDR3 in amino acids: CASSFRLAGVGYEQYF. The CDR3 bases are TGTGCCAGTAGTTTCCGACTAGCGGGAGTGGGCTACGAGCAGTACTTC.

The rearrangement uses TRBV7-2 and TRBJ1-1; D uncertain. The CDR3 runs to 13 residues. Germline V lookup: CDR1 SGHTA, CDR2 FQGNSA. Trimming took off 6 bases at V and 2 bases at J, with 10 bases between the two ends. CDR3: CASRRSRNTEAFF. The CDR3 nucleotides are TGTGCCAGCAGACGTAGTCGAAACACTGAAGCTTTCTTT.

The chain carries TRBV10-3 and TRBJ2-2, with 7 bases lining up with TRBD2. Germline V CDR1 and CDR2: ENHRY, SYGVKD. With 6 bases clipped from V and 0 bases from J, the junction kept 7 bases outside the gene matches. CDR3 length: 16 residues. The CDR3 coding sequence is TGTGCCATCAGCGCTATGAGCGGGACGAACACCGGGGAGCTGTTTTTT. Amino acids: CAISAMSGTNTGELFF.